The 20 T cell receptor beta chains below were found in one sample sequenced in a study of blood T cells in healthy people across ages. PCR was performed a second time for 7 to 11 cycles using a sample-barcoded 5' primer and a J-beta primer mix. TCRdb passed the 5' RACE reads through MiXCR, listing each CDR3 protein once. There are 1.5 million to 2 million distinct CDR3 sequences in the sample; over 25% occur only once, and roughly 8% lies in the top ten. Sequencing was performed on blood. The receptors were sampled from a woman in her 30s in good health.

The J gene is TRBJ2-3, the V gene TRBV19; no definite D call. The CDR3 covers 15 residues. The V gene's germline CDR1 is LNHDA and CDR2 SQIVND (reference sequence). V was pared by 0 bases and J by 6 bases, with 13 bases between. The CDR3 region has the DNA TGTGCCAGTAGTATAGATGGACCCAGTACGGATACGCAGTATTTT. Its protein is CASSIDGPSTDTQYF.

The genes are TRBV7-8 and TRBJ2-1, with 13 bases fitting TRBD2. Per germline, CDR1 SGHVS and CDR2 FQNEAQ. There are 19 residues in the CDR3. V shed 6 bases and J 0 bases; nucleotides not matched to a gene: 11. The CDR3 nucleotides are TGTGCCAGCAGTTCCGGGACTAGCGGGGTCAGGAGCTCCTACAATGAGCAGTTCTTC. It yields the protein CASSSGTSGVRSSYNEQFF.

The V call is TRBV7-2, the J call TRBJ2-4, with a tentative D call TRBD1 (5 bases). The CDR3 is 16 residues long. The germline V gene has CDR1 SGHTA and CDR2 FQGNSA. V gave up 2 bases and J gave up 3 bases, with 14 bases separating them. CDR3 sequence: CASSLNVRTGKNIQYF. The CDR3 coding sequence is TGTGCCAGCAGCTTAAATGTCAGAACAGGCAAAAACATTCAGTACTTC. Using reference TRBV7-2 and TRBJ2-4 for the parts outside the CDR3, the full variable domain is GAGVSQSPSNKVTEKGKDVELRCDPISGHTALYWYRQSLGQGLEFLIYFQGNSAPDKSGLPSDRFSAERTGGSVSTLTIQRTQQEDSAVYLCASSLNVRTGKNIQYFGAGTRLSVL.

The genes are TRBV12-5 and TRBJ1-1, with D unresolved. From germline, CDR1 is LGHNT and CDR2 FRNRAP. The CDR3 totals 13 residues. Trimming removed 6 bases at V and 10 bases at J, with 18 bases between. The CDR3 DNA reads TGTGCTAGTGGGGGGAGACCCCCTCTGGGAGCTTTCTTT. Translating it yields CASGGRPPLGAFF.

This clonotype turned up a few times. V is TRBV10-3 and J is TRBJ2-4; D gene unclear. This CDR3 has 13 amino acids. Germline CDR1 is ENHRY and CDR2 is SYGVKD. With 0 bases removed from V and 4 bases from J, the gap between germline ends came to 4 bases. In DNA form, the CDR3 reads TGTGCCATCAGTGAGTCGGGGAAAAACATTCAGTACTTC. Translated: CAISESGKNIQYF.

Only a few counts were recorded for this clonotype. V usage is TRBV18 and J usage is TRBJ2-7; D could derive from TRBD1 or TRBD2 (5 bases each). Germline CDR1 and CDR2: KGHSH and LQKENI. This CDR3 spans 13 amino acids. V was cut by 8 bases and J by 4 bases, with 15 bases left in between. CDR3 sequence (DNA): TGTGCCAGCACTATCCGGGACCGTTACGAGCAGTACTTC. This encodes CASTIRDRYEQYF.

This clonotype was observed at least ten times. V is TRBV5-1 and J is TRBJ2-5, with D unclear. Trimming shortened V by 4 bases and J by 0 bases, and 10 bases separated the two germline ends. CDR3 size: 14 residues. Germline-derived CDR1 and CDR2 are SGHRS and YFSETQ. CDR3 sequence: CASSDEPNQETQYF. The CDR3 DNA is TGCGCCAGCAGCGACGAGCCTAACCAAGAGACCCAGTACTTC. Together with reference TRBV5-1 and TRBJ2-5, the CDR3 gives the full variable domain: KAGVTQTPRYLIKTRGQQVTLSCSPISGHRSVSWYQQTPGQGLQFLFEYFSETQRNKGNFPGRFSGRQFSNSRSEMNVSTLELGDSALYLCASSDEPNQETQYFGPGTRLLVL.

This clonotype was recorded many times. The rearrangement links TRBV7-2 to TRBJ2-4; either TRBD1 or TRBD2 may fit D (6 bases each). The V end was cut by 0 bases, the J end by 2 bases, with 11 bases between. The CDR3 totals 16 residues. Germline CDR1 and CDR2: SGHTA and FQGNSA. DNA of the CDR3: TGTGCCAGCAGCTTAGCGTCAGGGGACTCCAAAAACATTCAGTACTTC. Translating it yields CASSLASGDSKNIQYF.

This chain connects TRBV27 to TRBJ2-7, with TRBD1 matching over 10 bases. The CDR3 runs 13 residues. Germline CDR1 MNHEY, CDR2 SMNVEV (reference sequence). The junction had 5 bases not matched to a gene; V was cut back by 5 bases and J by 7 bases. CDR3 sequence reads: CASSPGQGKEQYF. CDR3 sequence (DNA): TGTGCCAGCAGTCCGGGACAGGGGAAGGAGCAGTACTTC.

The V and J genes are TRBV6-2 or TRBV6-3 and TRBJ2-1, with 7 bases aligning to TRBD2. Trimming cost V 5 bases and J 3 bases; bases outside gene matches: 10. This CDR3 contains 16 residues. Germline V gives CDR1 MNHEY, CDR2 SVGEGT. This chain's CDR3 is CASSPSSGILYNEQFF. The DNA of the CDR3 is TGTGCCAGCAGTCCCTCAAGCGGGATCCTCTACAATGAGCAGTTCTTC.

The chain couples TRBV7-2 to TRBJ2-1; TRBD1 aligns across 7 bases. The CDR3 contains 15 residues. Germline CDR1 SGHTA, CDR2 FQGNSA. With V trimmed by 4 bases and J by 5 bases, 8 bases remained unmatched. In DNA form, the CDR3 reads TGTGCCAGCAGCTCACAGGGGCCGTTGGACAATGAGCAGTTCTTC. It is translated as CASSSQGPLDNEQFF.

This clonotype was seen repeatedly, ten times or more. The chain combines TRBV7-9 with TRBJ2-7; 7 positions agree with TRBD1. The CDR3 is 14 residues long. V was pared by 4 bases and J by 0 bases, with 3 bases of the junction left unmatched. Germline CDR1 SEHNR, CDR2 FQNEAQ (reference sequence). The CDR3 DNA follows: TGTGCCAGCAGCTATGGGACAGTCTCCTACGAGCAGTACTTC. It translates to CASSYGTVSYEQYF.

This chain connects TRBV5-1 to TRBJ1-1, with 9 bases aligning to TRBD1. The CDR3 runs to 15 residues. Trimming removed 4 bases from V and 6 bases from J; junction bases left unmatched: 10. Germline V gives CDR1 SGHRS, CDR2 YFSETQ. The CDR3 DNA is TGCGCCAGCAGCCCCGGACAGGGGACTGACGCTGAAGCTTTCTTT. It is translated as CASSPGQGTDAEAFF.

The rearrangement uses TRBV5-1 and TRBJ2-3; 9 bases are a match to TRBD1. The CDR3 covers 17 residues. Germline CDR1 SGHRS, CDR2 YFSETQ. Unmatched junction bases numbered 11, after V lost 5 bases and J lost 1 base. This CDR3 is CASSGPGTGTRTDTQYF. For the CDR3, the DNA is TGCGCCAGCAGTGGTCCTGGGACAGGGACACGCACAGATACGCAGTATTTT.

The chain carries TRBV20-1 and TRBJ1-3; D is uncertain. CDR1 is DFQATT and CDR2 is SNEGSKA in the germline V gene (reference sequence). The length of the CDR3 is 15 residues. The V end was cut by 5 bases, the J end by 1 base, with 15 bases between. CDR3 nucleotide sequence: TGCAGTGCTTGGAGGACCCGGGCATCTGGAAACACCATATATTTT. It codes for CSAWRTRASGNTIYF.

As concerns this clonotype: Germline is not matched at one junction end, which may reflect a read error. V usage is TRBV5-5 and J usage is TRBJ1-1, with TRBD1 identical over 7 bases. CDR3 length: 14 amino acids. Germline assignment: CDR1 SGHKS and CDR2 YYEKEE (reference sequence). Here the CDR3 reads CTSSRGTANTEAFF. CDR3 in DNA: TGTACCAGCAGCAGAGGGACAGCGAACACTGAAGCTTTCTTT.

This clonotype showed up many times. The rearrangement joins TRBV28 to TRBJ1-4, with 7 bases lining up with TRBD1. This CDR3 has 16 residues. The junction had 12 bases not matched to a gene; V was cut back by 5 bases and J by 6 bases. The germline V gene encodes CDR1 MDHEN and CDR2 SYDVKM. CDR3 loop: CASSEGWLTGDEKLFF. The CDR3 DNA reads TGTGCCAGCAGTGAAGGGTGGTTAACAGGGGATGAAAAACTGTTTTTT.

Remarks on this clonotype: A junction end diverges from the germline sequence, so it may reflect a read error. The chain uses TRBV12-3 or TRBV12-4 and TRBJ2-3; D perhaps matches TRBD1 (6 bases). This CDR3 is built from 13 residues. The CDR3 loop is CASSSGGTDAQYF. The CDR3 DNA follows: TGTGCCAGCAGCTCTGGGGGCACAGATGCGCAGTATTTT.

A note on this clonotype: Just one base apart from a much larger clone, this may be a read error. V and J are TRBV29-1 and TRBJ2-5; the D gene is possibly TRBD1 (6 bases). The J call is doubtful: the DNA matches TRBJ2-7 better. The CDR3 runs to 13 residues. CDR1 and CDR2 from the germline V gene are SQVTM and ANQGSEA. The CDR3: CCAPDSGGYEQYF. CDR3 nucleotides: TGCTGCGCACCGGACAGCGGTGGTTACGAGCAGTACTTC.

The chain carries TRBV7-8 and TRBJ2-1, with 7 bases matching TRBD2. The V and J ends lost 5 bases and 6 bases, in that order; junction bases with no gene match: 10. The CDR3 extends over 15 amino acids. Germline V gives CDR1 SGHVS, CDR2 FQNEAQ. The CDR3 bases are TGTGCCAGCAGCCCTTTAGTGGGAGGGCCCAATGAGCAGTTCTTC. Protein: CASSPLVGGPNEQFF.